This T cell receptor beta chain is from a study of blood T cell repertoires in COVID-19. Across the study: Samples taken during acute and convalescent COVID-19 were collected in the United States, Italy and Spain.

Some clones are missing from TCRdb's copy, which holds only in-frame ones; the method was immunoSEQ multiplex PCR. The sample holds 200,000 to 250,000 clones; about 90% are singletons and the top ten take approximately 1.1%. The CDR3 runs 13 residues. CDR1 is MNHEY and CDR2 is SVGAGI in the germline V gene. V was shortened by 2 bases and J by 6 bases, with 8 bases between the two germline ends. Participants, 18 to 89 years old, spanned fewer than 30 US areas. This TCR came from a man younger than 40 who had recovered from COVID-19. The source material was PBMCs or T cells enriched from blood (not recorded which). The rearrangement joins TRBV6-5 to TRBJ2-1, with D tentatively TRBD1 (5 bases). CDR3: CASSYRRVNEQFF. For the CDR3, the DNA is TGTGCCAGCAGTTACCGCAGGGTCAATGAGCAGTTCTTC.